One and the same sample provided the 5 T cell receptor beta chains below, sequenced in a study of blood T cells in healthy people across ages. With a J-beta primer mix and a sample-barcoded 5' primer, a second PCR ran about 7 to 12 cycles. TCRdb processed the 5' RACE reads anew with MiXCR; each CDR3 protein has one entry. The table lists approximately 800,000 distinct CDR3 sequences, about a quarter of them singletons, with 3% in the top ten. The same sample was also studied in work on T cells of mothers and their children.

The specimen sequenced was blood. The receptors stem from a boy aged 5-17 years in good health.

V usage is TRBV29-1 and J usage is TRBJ1-1; TRBD1 agrees at 9 bases. In germline, CDR1 is SQVTM, CDR2 ANQGSEA. The CDR3 has 15 amino acids. Losses at the gene ends were 6 bases for V and 4 bases for J; bases not matched to a gene: 12. The DNA for the CDR3 is TGCAGCGTGGGACAGGGAGTATTAAGGGGCACTGAAGCTTTCTTT. It yields the protein CSVGQGVLRGTEAFF.

This clonotype has only a few counts. The chain has TRBV5-1 and TRBJ2-2; 8 bases agree with TRBD1. The CDR3 length is 15 residues. The junction had 8 bases not matched to a gene; V was cut back by 6 bases and J by 4 bases. Germline V lookup: CDR1 SGHRS, CDR2 YFSETQ. CDR3 sequence (DNA): TGCGCCAGCAACCCCAGGGGGCAGGGCACCGGGGAGCTGTTTTTT. Translating gives CASNPRGQGTGELFF.

V and J are TRBV5-1 and TRBJ2-3, with D possibly being TRBD2 (6 bases). Germline CDR1 reads SGHRS; CDR2 reads YFSETQ. Deletions cut 3 bases from V and 4 bases from J, with 12 bases between. The CDR3 runs to 14 residues. The CDR3: CASSSLAPADTQYF. The CDR3 region has the DNA TGCGCCAGCAGCTCACTAGCCCCGGCAGATACGCAGTATTTT.

This chain uses TRBV3-1 with TRBJ2-1; 9 bases map to TRBD2. From germline, CDR1 is LGHDT and CDR2 YNNKEL (reference sequence). The CDR3 covers 13 residues. Trimming took 3 bases from V and 15 from J; bases not matched to a gene: 9. The CDR3 is CASSQGSGGSPFF. In DNA form, the CDR3 reads TGTGCCAGCAGCCAGGGTAGCGGGGGCTCCCCGTTCTTC.

V is TRBV15 and J is TRBJ1-2; D not resolved. CDR3 length equals 13 residues. Trimming pared 3 bases from V and 6 bases from J, leaving 11 bases between. Germline CDR1 LNHNV, CDR2 YYDKDF (reference sequence). In DNA form, the CDR3 reads TGTGCCACCAGCAGGAAATACGTAAATGGCTACACCTTC. Its protein is CATSRKYVNGYTF. Complete variable domain (other parts from reference TRBV15 and TRBJ1-2): DAMVIQNPRYQVTQFGKPVTLSCSQTLNHNVMYWYQQKSSQAPKLLFHYYDKDFNNEADTPDNFQSRRPNTSFCFLDIRSPGLGDTAMYLCATSRKYVNGYTFGSGTRLTVV.